These 11 T cell receptor beta chains were sequenced from one sample in a study of beta chain features in type 1 diabetes. Points from the study as a whole: All four CD4+ subsets of Type 1 diabetes patients contained TCRB CDR3s that were moderately but significantly shorter.

Isolated RNA was reverse transcribed in full, so expressed TCRB transcripts were sequenced. The table came from immunoSEQ multiplex PCR; TCRdb's copy has only in-frame clones and leaves some out. The table records around 650,000 clones, around 12% of them present only once. These receptors have no known antigen. Material: naive CD4+ T cells from blood. These receptor sequences come from a man aged 30-40 years with type 1 diabetes.

This clone has only a few counts. The chain has TRBV7-9 and TRBJ1-1; D gene uncertain. In germline, CDR1 is SEHNR, CDR2 FQNEAQ (reference sequence). The CDR3 covers 14 residues. Trimming removed 5 bases at V and 8 bases at J, with 18 bases between. The CDR3 DNA reads TGTGCCAGCAGCAGAAAAACACCCGCCCCCGAAGCTTTCTTT. Translating it yields CASSRKTPAPEAFF.

This clone was picked up a small number of times. The chain links TRBV14 to TRBJ1-2; D remains ambiguous. CDR3 length: 13 residues. The germline V gene encodes CDR1 SGHDN and CDR2 FVKESK. The V end lost 3 bases, the J end lost 8 bases, and 13 bases lay between the germline ends. Here the CDR3 reads CASSQYSLGGYTF. CDR3 DNA: TGTGCCAGCAGCCAGTACAGCCTGGGGGGCTACACCTTC.

This clone has only a few counts. This chain joins TRBV28 and TRBJ2-3; maybe TRBD2 (6 bases). Germline loops: CDR1 MDHEN, CDR2 SYDVKM. V gave up 3 bases and J gave up 5 bases, with 12 bases separating them. The CDR3 is made up of 14 amino acids. Here the CDR3 reads CASSFPDGRDTQYF. The CDR3 nucleotides are TGTGCCAGCAGTTTCCCGGACGGGAGAGATACGCAGTATTTT.

The genes are TRBV6-6 and TRBJ2-5, with 7 bases matching TRBD2. The germline V gene has CDR1 MNHNY and CDR2 SVGAGI (reference sequence). V was pared by 2 bases and J by 5 bases, with 5 bases of the junction left unmatched. The length of the CDR3 is 14 residues. The CDR3 here is CASSYERGVETQYF. As DNA, the CDR3 is TGTGCCAGCAGTTACGAGCGGGGTGTGGAGACCCAGTACTTC.

This clone appeared a few times. This chain joins TRBV4-2 and TRBJ1-6; D is unclear. The V and J ends lost 8 bases and 7 bases respectively, with 12 bases between them. The CDR3 covers 13 residues. CDR1 is LGHNA and CDR2 is YNFKEQ in the germline V gene. CDR3 residues: CASGEGANSPLHF. In DNA, the CDR3 is TGTGCCAGCGGGGAGGGAGCCAATTCACCCCTCCACTTT.

The chain couples TRBV27 to TRBJ2-1, with D perhaps assigned TRBD1 or TRBD2 (6 bases each). The CDR3 runs 14 residues. Trimming left V 5 bases short and J 2 bases short, with 10 bases between. Germline assignment: CDR1 MNHEY and CDR2 SMNVEV (reference sequence). The CDR3: CASSPGAPYNEQFF. DNA of the CDR3: TGTGCCAGCAGTCCGGGGGCCCCCTACAATGAGCAGTTCTTC.

This rearrangement joins TRBV10-3 to TRBJ1-2; tentatively, D is TRBD1 (6 bases). The CDR3 is 14 residues long. In germline, CDR1 is ENHRY, CDR2 SYGVKD. V was clipped by 5 bases and J by 6 bases, with 16 bases between them. The CDR3 DNA is TGTGCCATCAGTATCCAACAGGGAGAAGATGGCTACACCTTC. It is translated as CAISIQQGEDGYTF.

The rearrangement uses TRBV5-1 and TRBJ2-7; 7 nucleotides match TRBD1. CDR3 size: 17 residues. The germline gives CDR1 SGHRS, CDR2 YFSETQ. With 0 bases clipped from V and 2 bases from J, the junction kept 11 bases outside the gene matches. CDR3: CASSLAKGQPTPYEQYF. DNA for the CDR3: TGCGCCAGCAGCTTGGCCAAGGGACAGCCAACCCCCTACGAGCAGTACTTC.

This clone was counted a few times. The chain is built from TRBV7-6 and TRBJ1-6; 12 bases map to TRBD1. Germline V gives CDR1 SGHVS, CDR2 FNYEAQ. With 3 bases clipped from V and 10 bases from J, the junction kept 10 bases outside the gene matches. The CDR3 sequence is 17 residues long. The CDR3 loop reads CASSFTGPGQGASPLHF. CDR3 nucleotides: TGTGCCAGCAGCTTTACCGGTCCGGGACAGGGGGCCTCACCCCTCCACTTT.

This CDR3 is CASGLVPGLAGEYQETQYF. The CDR3 DNA reads TGTGCTAGTGGTTTGGTACCGGGACTAGCGGGGGAGTACCAAGAGACCCAGTACTTC. The rearrangement joins TRBV12-5 to TRBJ2-5; 14 bases line up with TRBD2. CDR1 LGHNT and CDR2 FRNRAP come from the germline V gene. The V segment lost 0 bases and the J segment 0 bases; nucleotides outside the gene matches: 6. The CDR3 sequence is 19 residues long.

The chain employs TRBV28 and TRBJ2-3; maybe TRBD1 (6 bases). Germline V CDR1 and CDR2: MDHEN, SYDVKM. V dropped 7 bases and J dropped 6 bases, with 20 bases sitting between them. The CDR3 spans 15 residues. CDR3 protein: CASISSVTGLDTQYF. The CDR3 nucleotides are TGTGCCAGCATATCATCCGTGACAGGACTCGATACGCAGTATTTT.